This TCR beta chain is from a study of T cell repertoires in cytomegalovirus infection. This clonotype was picked up one time. TCRdb independently ran MiXCR on the reads; one entry per CDR3 protein. The sample records about 450,000 distinct CDR3 sequences, around 32% being singletons. This TCR was sampled from a human donor in good health (CMV status not recorded). Some clones in this sample may be carry-over from other donors' samples. The sample consisted of PBMCs.

The CDR3 sequence is CASSLDIDGSPLHF. CDR3 nucleotide sequence: TGTGCCAGCAGCCTGGACATAGACGGTTCACCCCTCCACTTT. The chain uses TRBV5-4 and TRBJ1-6; a possible D gene is TRBD1 (5 bases). Deletions cut 4 bases from V and 9 bases from J, with 14 bases between. CDR3 length: 14 residues. The germline V gene has CDR1 SGHNT and CDR2 YYREEE (reference sequence).